The 12 T cell receptor beta chains below were found in one sample sequenced in a study of Graves' ophthalmopathy and Graves' hyperthyroidism (dated by TCRdb to the late 2010s). TCRdb shows the sequencer as Illumina HiSeq 2000. For repertoire sequencing, the TCR beta CDR3 regions were amplified from RNA transcripts. HTBI primers and the Qiagen OneStep RT-PCR kit were used in a first-round RT-PCR, which was followed by a second-round multiplex PCR, size selection and purification. In-frame beta chains were kept once TCRdb had trimmed the public reads at Q25 with fastp and called clones with MiXCR. Every entry covers one CDR3 protein and lists the most common genes and DNA from its rows. In all, the sample holds about 160,000 distinct CDR3 sequences, and 30% to 45% of those were seen once. Roughly 6% of the sample comes from the top ten. The sample taken for sequencing was peripheral blood. The receptors were sampled from a woman aged 40 to 50 with Graves' ophthalmopathy. Donor details come from another sample of the same person, matched by shared clones.

This clonotype was recorded at least ten times. This chain uses TRBV29-1 with TRBJ1-2; D remains ambiguous. V was pared by 6 bases and J by 5 bases, with 10 bases between. The CDR3 length is 11 residues. Germline V lookup: CDR1 SQVTM, CDR2 ANQGSEA. CDR3 loop: CSVRGGYGYTF. The CDR3 DNA follows: TGCAGCGTCCGGGGTGGTTATGGCTACACCTTC.

This clonotype came up many times. The rearrangement joins TRBV20-1 to TRBJ1-2; 10 positions match TRBD1. Germline CDR1 reads DFQATT; CDR2 reads SNEGSKA (reference sequence). The CDR3 runs to 14 residues. The trim removed 2 bases at V and 5 bases at J, leaving 5 bases unmatched. CDR3 coding DNA: TGCAGTGCTAGACCGGGACAGGGGCCGTATGGCTACACCTTC. Residues: CSARPGQGPYGYTF.

This clonotype was observed many times. This chain links TRBV6-5 with TRBJ1-2, with TRBD1 matching over 7 bases. This CDR3 is 15 amino acids long. The germline gives CDR1 MNHEY, CDR2 SVGAGI. Unmatched junction bases numbered 10, after V lost 6 bases and J lost 3 bases. The CDR3 bases are TGTGCCAGCAGGCCCACAGGGGCGGCCTACTATGGCTACACCTTC. It encodes CASRPTGAAYYGYTF.

The rearrangement links TRBV19 to TRBJ2-5, with 9 bases fitting TRBD2. The V gene's germline CDR1 is LNHDA and CDR2 SQIVND (reference sequence). The ends lost 4 bases at V and 0 bases at J; junction bases unmatched: 3. The CDR3 is 15 residues long. CDR3 sequence: CASSTTSGDQETQYF. CDR3 in DNA: TGTGCCAGTAGTACGACTAGCGGAGACCAAGAGACCCAGTACTTC.

This clonotype was detected many times. The rearrangement joins TRBV27 to TRBJ2-2; TRBD2 matches at 9 bases. The trim removed 7 bases at V and 3 bases at J, leaving 9 bases unmatched. The CDR3 spans 16 residues. The V gene's germline CDR1 is MNHEY and CDR2 SMNVEV (reference sequence). The CDR3 DNA sequence: TGTGCCAGCATCGCACGGCGGGAGGGACACACCGGGGAGCTGTTTTTT. Translating gives CASIARREGHTGELFF.

This clonotype was seen a few times. V gene TRBV24-1 combines with J gene TRBJ2-7; TRBD1 matches at 8 bases. The DNA end is more similar to TRBJ2-5, so the J call may be wrong. Germline CDR1 and CDR2: KGHDR and SFDVKD. The CDR3 covers 15 residues. CDR3 loop: CATSERTGRRETQYF. The CDR3 DNA follows: TGTGCCACCAGTGAACGGACAGGGAGGAGAGAGACCCAGTACTTC.

This chain links TRBV30 with TRBJ2-5; D is unclear. V lost 1 base, J lost 2 bases, and 2 bases lay in between. Germline V lookup: CDR1 GTSNPN, CDR2 SVGIG (reference sequence). This CDR3 spans 11 amino acids. CDR3 region: CAWSDQETQYF. The CDR3 DNA reads TGTGCCTGGAGTGATCAAGAGACCCAGTACTTC.

The rearrangement links TRBV7-2 to TRBJ1-5, with D hard to call. Germline V CDR1 and CDR2: SGHTA, FQGNSA. V was cut by 4 bases and J by 1 base, with 20 bases left in between. This CDR3 region has 18 residues. The CDR3 DNA reads as TGTGCCAGCAGCTCTAGCGGTTGTAACGGGAAAAGCAATCAGCCCCAGCATTTT. Protein: CASSSSGCNGKSNQPQHF.

This clonotype was recorded at least ten times. V is TRBV30 and J is TRBJ1-5; the D gene is possibly TRBD1 (6 bases). V lost 4 bases to trimming and J lost 5 bases, with 18 bases between them. The CDR3 extends over 15 amino acids. Germline loops: CDR1 GTSNPN, CDR2 SVGIG (reference sequence). The CDR3 reads CAWNPGAGSDQPQHF. Written as DNA, the CDR3 is TGTGCCTGGAATCCAGGGGCAGGGAGTGATCAGCCCCAGCATTTT.

This clonotype was detected many times. This chain connects TRBV2 to TRBJ1-1, with TRBD1 identical over 8 bases. CDR1 and CDR2 from the germline V gene are SNHLY and FYNNEI. V shed 11 bases, J shed 4 bases, and the junction held 9 bases outside the gene matches. The CDR3 extends over 13 amino acids. This chain's CDR3 is CAAETGVGTEAFF. CDR3 sequence (DNA): TGTGCCGCCGAGACAGGGGTTGGCACTGAAGCTTTCTTT.

The table lists this clonotype with many counts. This chain connects TRBV20-1 to TRBJ2-2; the D is unclear. Germline lookup yields CDR1 DFQATT and CDR2 SNEGSKA (reference sequence). CDR3 size: 13 residues. V was clipped by 0 bases and J by 6 bases, with 8 bases between them. The CDR3 DNA is TGCAGTGCTAGAGATCGTCGGCCCGGGGAGCTGTTTTTT. Protein sequence: CSARDRRPGELFF.

V gene TRBV11-2 combines with J gene TRBJ2-5, with D tentatively TRBD1 (6 bases). CDR1 is SGHAT, CDR2 FQNNGV, per germline. Between the trimmed V and J ends, which lost 1 base and 2 bases, there was a span of 11 bases. This CDR3 is built from 15 residues. The CDR3 nucleotides are TGTGCCAGCAGCTTAGTAGGGGACACACAAGAGACCCAGTACTTC. Translated, it gives CASSLVGDTQETQYF.